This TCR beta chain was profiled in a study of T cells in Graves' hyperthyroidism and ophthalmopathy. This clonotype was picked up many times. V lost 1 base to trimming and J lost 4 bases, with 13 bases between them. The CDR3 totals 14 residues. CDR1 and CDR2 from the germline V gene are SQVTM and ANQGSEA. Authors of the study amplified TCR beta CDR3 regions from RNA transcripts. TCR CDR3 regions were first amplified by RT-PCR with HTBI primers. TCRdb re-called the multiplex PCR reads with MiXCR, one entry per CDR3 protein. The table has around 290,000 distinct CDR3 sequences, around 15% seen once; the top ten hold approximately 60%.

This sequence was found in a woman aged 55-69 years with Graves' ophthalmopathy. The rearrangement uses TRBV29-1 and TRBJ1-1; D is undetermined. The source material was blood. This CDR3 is CSVEGGFSVTEAFF. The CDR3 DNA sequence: TGCAGCGTTGAAGGCGGGTTCAGTGTCACTGAAGCTTTCTTT.